The source of this TCR beta chain is a study of cytomegalovirus exposure and HLA in healthy donors. V dropped 3 bases and J dropped 7 bases, with 19 bases sitting between them. CDR1 and CDR2 from the germline V gene are GTSNPN and SVGIG (reference sequence). This CDR3 region has 15 residues. Assay used: immunoSEQ multiplex PCR; TCRdb lists only in-frame clones, some missing. The data contain 200,000 or so clones, less than 90% of them singletons. The chain uses TRBV30 and TRBJ1-5, with a possible D match to TRBD1 (6 bases). Material for sequencing was PBMCs. The source is a young woman in good health and CMV-seronegative. The chain's CDR3 is CAWSRGSGVGQPQHF. The CDR3 coding sequence is TGTGCCTGGAGCAGGGGTAGCGGTGTAGGGCAGCCCCAGCATTTT.